These 10 T cell receptor beta chains originate from one sample sequenced in a study of cytomegalovirus exposure and HLA in healthy donors. 60 Vbeta and 13 Jbeta primers were used in PCR. The data were produced by immunoSEQ multiplex PCR, yet TCRdb's version contains in-frame clones alone and is incomplete. Here the sample spans approximately 120,000 clones, under 85% being singletons. Sequencing input: PBMCs. These TCRs come from a woman in her 40s in good health and CMV-seropositive.

CDR3 loop: CASSYTLQGKDYNEQFF. The CDR3 nucleotides are TGTGCCAGCAGTTATACTTTACAGGGAAAGGATTACAATGAGCAGTTCTTC. This chain joins TRBV2 and TRBJ2-1; tentatively, D is TRBD1 (6 bases). The CDR3 contains 17 residues. CDR1 and CDR2 from the germline V gene are SNHLY and FYNNEI. Trimming removed 5 bases at V and 4 bases at J, with 21 bases between. The whole variable domain, filled in from reference TRBV2 and TRBJ2-1, reads EPEVTQTPSHQVTQMGQEVILRCVPISNHLYFYWYRQILGQKVEFLVSFYNNEISEKSEIFDDQFSVERPDGSNFTLKIRSTKLEDSAMYFCASSYTLQGKDYNEQFFGPGTRLTVL.

This clone has only a few counts. V usage is TRBV6-1 and J usage is TRBJ2-7; D perhaps matches TRBD1 (5 bases). This CDR3 is built from 11 residues. The V gene's germline CDR1 is MNHNS and CDR2 SASEGT. Trimming left V 6 bases short and J 3 bases short, with 6 bases between. This chain's CDR3 is CASRTVYEQYF. The CDR3 nucleotides are TGTGCCAGCAGGACAGTCTACGAGCAGTACTTC.

The chain links TRBV28 to TRBJ1-1; weak D call: TRBD1 (5 bases). The CDR3 spans 14 residues. Germline values: CDR1 MDHEN, CDR2 SYDVKM. The V end was cut by 3 bases, the J end by 0 bases, with 8 bases between. The CDR3: CASSLGGLNTEAFF. In DNA, the CDR3 is TGTGCCAGCAGTTTGGGGGGATTGAACACTGAAGCTTTCTTT.

This clone was observed a few times. The chain recombines TRBV11-2 with TRBJ2-7; 13 bases match TRBD2. With 7 bases clipped from V and 1 base from J, the junction kept 13 bases outside the gene matches. From germline, CDR1 is SGHAT and CDR2 FQNNGV. The CDR3 runs 18 residues. The CDR3 DNA reads as TGTGCCAGCACAAAGACCCGGACTAGCGGGAGTGGTTCCTACGAGCAGTACTTC. It encodes CASTKTRTSGSGSYEQYF.

This clone was seen once. CDR3 region: CASIAAGTGRSYEQYF. The CDR3 coding sequence is TGTGCCAGCATTGCGGCCGGGACAGGGAGGTCCTACGAGCAGTACTTC. The chain links TRBV28 to TRBJ2-7; 9 bases map to TRBD1. This CDR3 is built from 16 residues. Looked up from germline, CDR1 is MDHEN and CDR2 is SYDVKM. V lost 7 bases, J lost 1 base, and 11 bases stayed unmatched.

V and J are TRBV15 and TRBJ1-5, with D possibly being TRBD1 (6 bases). The germline V gene has CDR1 LNHNV and CDR2 YYDKDF (reference sequence). This CDR3 is built from 14 residues. V lost 3 bases and J 2 bases, leaving 8 bases between the germline ends. The CDR3 reads CATSSWTGNQPQHF. The CDR3 DNA sequence: TGTGCCACCAGCAGTTGGACAGGCAATCAGCCCCAGCATTTT.

V and J are TRBV11-2 and TRBJ2-3, with TRBD2 identical over 8 bases. Germline V gene sequence: CDR1 SGHAT, CDR2 FQNNGV. V shed 5 bases, J shed 1 base, and the junction held 5 bases outside the gene matches. This CDR3 is 15 amino acids long. Written as DNA, the CDR3 is TGTGCCAGCAGCAGCGGGAGTGGCGGCACAGATACGCAGTATTTT. This sequence encodes CASSSGSGGTDTQYF.

This clone was counted between two and nine times. The CDR3 reads CASSPTGENYNEQFF. The CDR3 DNA reads as TGTGCCAGCTCACCGACAGGGGAGAACTACAATGAGCAGTTCTTC. The chain employs TRBV18 and TRBJ2-1; the match to TRBD1 covers 8 bases. Germline-derived CDR1 and CDR2 are KGHSH and LQKENI. Unmatched junction bases numbered 4, after V lost 3 bases and J lost 3 bases. CDR3 length equals 15 residues.

The chain recombines TRBV5-5 with TRBJ2-1; the D gene is possibly TRBD1 (6 bases). The germline CDR1 and CDR2 sequences are SGHKS and YYEKEE (reference sequence). The ends were cut back, 4 bases at V and 1 base at J, with 12 bases in the middle. CDR3 size: 15 residues. CDR3 sequence (DNA): TGTGCCAGCAGCGGAAGCAGGGGATCCTACAATGAGCAGTTCTTC. This translates into CASSGSRGSYNEQFF.

This clone was picked up a small number of times. The rearrangement links TRBV5-4 to TRBJ1-2; D is possibly TRBD1 (5 bases). The ends were cut back, 1 base at V and 6 bases at J, with 16 bases in the middle. Germline V lookup: CDR1 SGHNT, CDR2 YYREEE (reference sequence). The CDR3 runs to 15 residues. This CDR3 reads CASSLFRAYSDGYTF. The DNA of the CDR3 is TGTGCCAGCAGCTTGTTCAGGGCGTATTCGGATGGCTACACCTTC.